This TCR beta chain originates from a study of shared clonotypes between healthy human individuals. At the level of the study: With ages of 18 to 49, the donors were two women and three men. Study-level findings and limits: Incomplete sequencing of sorted subsets was indicated by rarefaction despite large depth. The naive CD4 repertoires of several donors were compared, and around 4.7% of clonotypes were shared.

Concerning this clone: Its cognate antigen is unknown.

TCRdb's copy holds only in-frame clones and misses some; the assay was immunoSEQ multiplex PCR. Of roughly 2.5 million clones listed, roughly nine tenths are singletons. The V end lost 10 bases, the J end lost 0 bases, and 16 bases lay between the germline ends. CDR3 length: 15 residues. This TCR came from a man younger than 35 in good health. J is TRBJ2-1 and V is TRBV23-1, with D unresolved. TRBV23-1 is known as an ORF, though its function is uncertain. Input material: naive CD4+ T cells sorted from blood. The subset denotes: CD45RA+ positively selected. The CDR3 coding sequence is TGCGCCACCTCGCTCGTAGGCAGCTCCTACAATGAGCAGTTCTTC. Translated: CATSLVGSSYNEQFF.